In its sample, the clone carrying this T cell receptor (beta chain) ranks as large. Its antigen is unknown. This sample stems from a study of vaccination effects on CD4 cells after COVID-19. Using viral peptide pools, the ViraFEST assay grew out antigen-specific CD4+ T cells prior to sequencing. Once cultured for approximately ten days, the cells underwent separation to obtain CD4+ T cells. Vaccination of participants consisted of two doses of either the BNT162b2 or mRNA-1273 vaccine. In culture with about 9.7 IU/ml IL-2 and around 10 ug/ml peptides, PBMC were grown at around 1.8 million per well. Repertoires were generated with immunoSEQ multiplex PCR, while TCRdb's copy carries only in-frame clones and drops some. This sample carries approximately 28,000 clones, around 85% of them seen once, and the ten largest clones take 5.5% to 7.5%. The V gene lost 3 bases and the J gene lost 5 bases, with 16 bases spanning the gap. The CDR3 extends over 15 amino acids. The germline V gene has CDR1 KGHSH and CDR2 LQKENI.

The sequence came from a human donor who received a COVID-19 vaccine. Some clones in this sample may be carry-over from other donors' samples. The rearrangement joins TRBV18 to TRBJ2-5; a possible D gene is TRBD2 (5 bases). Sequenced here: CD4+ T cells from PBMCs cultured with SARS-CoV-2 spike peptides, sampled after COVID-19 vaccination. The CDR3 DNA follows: TGTGCCAGCTCACCGCCGACATCCCAGCGGGAGACCCAGTACTTC. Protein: CASSPPTSQRETQYF.